This note documents a single T cell receptor (beta chain) sequence. Generated by immunoSEQ multiplex PCR, the TCRdb table keeps only in-frame clones and is missing some. Here the sample spans more than 200,000 clones, 80% being singletons. The data stem from a study of blood T cell repertoires in COVID-19. Study details: Sample material is recorded as cDNA or gDNA derived from T cells, B-cell-depleted T cells, or PBMCs.

The CDR3 length is 10 residues. Germline values: CDR1 SQVTM, CDR2 ANQGSEA. Sample: PBMCs or T cells enriched from blood (not recorded which). The receptor comes from a man aged 30 to 39 with acute COVID-19. The chain carries TRBV29-1 and TRBJ1-1; D perhaps matches TRBD1 (5 bases). The CDR3 sequence is CILGPTEAFF. CDR3 DNA sequence: TGCATACTGGGGCCCACTGAAGCTTTCTTT.